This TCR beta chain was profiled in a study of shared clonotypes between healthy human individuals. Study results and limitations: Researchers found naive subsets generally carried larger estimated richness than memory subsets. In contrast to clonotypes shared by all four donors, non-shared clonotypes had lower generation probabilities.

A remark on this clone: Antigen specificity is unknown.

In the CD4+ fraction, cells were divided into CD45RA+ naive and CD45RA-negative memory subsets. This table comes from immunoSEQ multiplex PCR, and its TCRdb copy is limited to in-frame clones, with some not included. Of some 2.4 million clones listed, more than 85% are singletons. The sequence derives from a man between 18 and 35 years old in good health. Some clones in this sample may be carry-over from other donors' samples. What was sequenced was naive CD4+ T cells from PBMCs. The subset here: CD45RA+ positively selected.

The DNA for the CDR3 is TGTGCCAGCAGCGTAGAGGCTAGCGGAGACACCGGGGAGCTGTTTTTT. Its translation: CASSVEASGDTGELFF. The V gene is TRBV9, the J gene TRBJ2-2; TRBD2 matches at 7 bases. Germline values: CDR1 SGDLS, CDR2 YYNGEE. This CDR3 is built from 16 residues. J gave up 3 bases and V 0 bases, and 5 bases lay outside the gene matches.